These 3 T cell receptor beta chains were sequenced from one sample in a study of OX40 agonist ivuxolimab in advanced cancers. Sequenced by immunoSEQ multiplex PCR; TCRdb stores in-frame clones only, minus some. This table has some 55,000 clones, roughly 83% appearing once. This specimen consisted of CD4+ or CD8+ T cells sorted from blood, obtained in a trial of the OX40 agonist ivuxolimab. The receptors originated from an adult with an advanced solid tumor such as melanoma, head and neck, liver or kidney cancer.

The rearrangement joins TRBV6-6 to TRBJ2-1; TRBD2 agrees at 8 bases. V shed 6 bases and J 4 bases; nucleotides not matched to a gene: 8. The germline V gene has CDR1 MNHNY and CDR2 SVGAGI (reference sequence). The CDR3 sequence is 15 residues long. The CDR3 region has the DNA TGTGCCAGCAGCACGGGACTAGGGTATTACAATGAGCAGTTCTTC. Encoded protein: CASSTGLGYYNEQFF.

The genes are TRBV6-1 and TRBJ2-1; D is undetermined. The germline V gene encodes CDR1 MNHNS and CDR2 SASEGT. The length of the CDR3 is 14 residues. Trimming pared 6 bases from V and 1 base from J, leaving 10 bases between. The CDR3 sequence: CASSAIKSYNEQFF. In nucleotides, the CDR3 is TGTGCCAGCAGCGCGATTAAGTCCTACAATGAGCAGTTCTTC.

The V gene is TRBV5-6, the J gene TRBJ2-5; the D gene could be TRBD1 or TRBD2 (6 bases each). Trimming pared 1 base from V and 5 bases from J, leaving 9 bases between. Germline V CDR1 and CDR2: SGHDT, YYEEEE. This CDR3 is 13 amino acids long. Here the CDR3 DNA reads TGTGCCAGCAGCTTGACAGGGAGGGAGACCCAGTACTTC. Protein sequence: CASSLTGRETQYF.